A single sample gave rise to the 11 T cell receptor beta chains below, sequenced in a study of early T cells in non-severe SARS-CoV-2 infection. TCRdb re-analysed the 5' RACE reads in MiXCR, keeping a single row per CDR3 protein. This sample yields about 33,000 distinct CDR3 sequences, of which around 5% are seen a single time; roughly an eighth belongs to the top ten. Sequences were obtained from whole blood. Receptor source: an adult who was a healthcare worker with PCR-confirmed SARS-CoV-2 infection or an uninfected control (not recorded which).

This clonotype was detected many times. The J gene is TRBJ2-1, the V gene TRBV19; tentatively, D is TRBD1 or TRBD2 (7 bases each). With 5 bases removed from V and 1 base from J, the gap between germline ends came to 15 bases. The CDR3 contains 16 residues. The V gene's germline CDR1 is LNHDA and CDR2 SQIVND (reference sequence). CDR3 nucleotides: TGTGCCAGTAGTGCCCCAGGGGGGGCGTCCTACAATGAGCAGTTCTTC. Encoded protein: CASSAPGGASYNEQFF. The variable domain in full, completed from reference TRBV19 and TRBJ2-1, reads DGGITQSPKYLFRKEGQNVTLSCEQNLNHDAMYWYRQDPGQGLRLIYYSQIVNDFQKGDIAEGYSVSREKKESFPLTVTSAQKNPTAFYLCASSAPGGASYNEQFFGPGTRLTVL.

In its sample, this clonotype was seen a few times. This CDR3 reads CASSLEGSRSEAFF. As DNA, the CDR3 is TGTGCCAGCAGCTTGGAGGGGTCCAGGTCTGAAGCTTTCTTT. This sequence joins TRBV7-9 and TRBJ1-1; possibly TRBD1 for D (5 bases). CDR1 SEHNR and CDR2 FQNEAQ come from the germline V gene (reference sequence). The CDR3 covers 14 residues. Trimming stripped 3 bases from V and 6 bases from J, with 14 bases between.

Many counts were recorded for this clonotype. The CDR3 protein is CASSYPQGDYEQYF. As DNA, the CDR3 is TGTGCCAGCAGTTACCCACAGGGAGACTACGAGCAGTACTTC. V usage is TRBV6-2 or TRBV6-3 and J usage is TRBJ2-7, with a weak D call TRBD1 (6 bases). CDR1 is MNHEY, CDR2 SVGEGT, per germline. The germline V and J ends were trimmed by 2 bases and 3 bases, with 11 bases remaining between them. This CDR3 comprises 14 residues.

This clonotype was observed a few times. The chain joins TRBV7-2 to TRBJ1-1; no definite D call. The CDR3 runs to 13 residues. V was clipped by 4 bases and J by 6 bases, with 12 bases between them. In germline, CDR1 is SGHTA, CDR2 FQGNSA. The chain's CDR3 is CASSSSIGSEAFF. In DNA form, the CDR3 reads TGTGCCAGCAGCTCCTCTATTGGGTCTGAAGCTTTCTTT. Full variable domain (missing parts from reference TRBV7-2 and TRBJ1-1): GAGVSQSPSNKVTEKGKDVELRCDPISGHTALYWYRQSLGQGLEFLIYFQGNSAPDKSGLPSDRFSAERTGGSVSTLTIQRTQQEDSAVYLCASSSSIGSEAFFGQGTRLTVV.

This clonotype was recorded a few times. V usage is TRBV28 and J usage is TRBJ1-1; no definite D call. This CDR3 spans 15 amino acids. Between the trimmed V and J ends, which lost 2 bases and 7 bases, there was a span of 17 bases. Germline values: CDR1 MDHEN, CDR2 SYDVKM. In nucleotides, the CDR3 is TGTGCCAGCAGTTTACCCCTAGCGGGGTTGAGTGAAGCTTTCTTT. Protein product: CASSLPLAGLSEAFF.

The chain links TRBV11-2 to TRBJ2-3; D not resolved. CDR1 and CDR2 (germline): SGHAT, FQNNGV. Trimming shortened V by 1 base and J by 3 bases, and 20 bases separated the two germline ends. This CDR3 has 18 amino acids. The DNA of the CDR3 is TGTGCCAGCAGCTTAGTGGGTAAGAGGAGCCCGAGGACAGATACGCAGTATTTT. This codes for CASSLVGKRSPRTDTQYF.

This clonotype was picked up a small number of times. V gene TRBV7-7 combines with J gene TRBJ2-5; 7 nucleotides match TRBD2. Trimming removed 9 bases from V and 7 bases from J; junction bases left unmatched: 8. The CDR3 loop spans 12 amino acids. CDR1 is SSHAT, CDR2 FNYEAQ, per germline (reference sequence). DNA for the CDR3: TGTGCCAGGCGTGGACTAGTAAGGACCCAGTACTTC. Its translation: CARRGLVRTQYF.

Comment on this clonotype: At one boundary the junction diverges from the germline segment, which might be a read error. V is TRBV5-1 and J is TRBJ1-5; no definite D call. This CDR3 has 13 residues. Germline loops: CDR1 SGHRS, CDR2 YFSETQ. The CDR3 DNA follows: TGTGCCAGCAGCGAACAGCCAAGCCAGCCCCAGCATTTT. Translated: CASSEQPSQPQHF.

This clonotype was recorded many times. The CDR3 nucleotides read TGTGCCAGCACCCGAACCGGGGAGCTGTTTTTT. This encodes CASTRTGELFF. The chain recombines TRBV28 with TRBJ2-2; D uncertain. CDR3 length: 11 amino acids. Germline assignment: CDR1 MDHEN and CDR2 SYDVKM. The V end was cut by 7 bases, the J end by 5 bases, with 5 bases between.

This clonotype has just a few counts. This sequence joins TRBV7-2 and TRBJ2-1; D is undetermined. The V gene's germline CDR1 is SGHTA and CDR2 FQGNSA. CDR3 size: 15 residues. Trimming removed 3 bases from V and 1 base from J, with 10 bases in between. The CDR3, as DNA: TGTGCCAGCAGCTTTTTGGTAGGGTCCTACAATGAGCAGTTCTTC. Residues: CASSFLVGSYNEQFF.

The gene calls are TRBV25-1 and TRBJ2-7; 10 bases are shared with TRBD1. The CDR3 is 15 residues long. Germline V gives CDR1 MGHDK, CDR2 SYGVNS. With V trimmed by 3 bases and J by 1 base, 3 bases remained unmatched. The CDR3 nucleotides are TGTGCCAGCAGTGATCCGGGACAGGGGTCCTACGAGCAGTACTTC. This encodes CASSDPGQGSYEQYF.